This is a list of T cell receptor beta chains from one sample in a study of response to subunit inactivated influenza vaccine. TCRdb reanalysed the RT-PCR reads using MiXCR and keeps one entry per CDR3 protein. The sample carries around 530,000 distinct CDR3 sequences, about an eighth recorded once. The material was PBMCs from blood, obtained on the day of vaccination. These receptors came from a man aged 45 to 65 who received an inactivated influenza vaccine. Both conserved end residues are part of each CDR3. The order of the fields is clone size, D gene, V gene, J gene, CDR3 protein, CDR3 DNA. D genes are given only for firm matches. Some rows have no size entry. The others give once, few or many, or a class for an expanded clone.

few	-	TRBV4-2	TRBJ1-2	CASSPNRAANYGYTF	TGTGCCAGCAGCCCCAACAGGGCTGCTAACTATGGCTACACCTTC
few	-	TRBV7-2	TRBJ1-4	CASSPDSRGKLFF	TGTGCCAGCAGCCCGGACAGCCGGGGAAAACTGTTTTTT
few	TRBD2	TRBV12-3/TRBV12-4	TRBJ2-7	CASSSHGLAGVRYEQYF	TGTGCCAGCAGTTCCCATGGACTAGCGGGAGTTCGTTACGAGCAGTACTTC
-	-	TRBV9	TRBJ2-1	CASSAGTIYNEQFF	TGTGCCAGCAGCGCCGGGACAATCTACAATGAGCAGTTCTTC
-	-	TRBV4-3	TRBJ2-5	CASSQDARARETQYF	TGCGCCAGCAGCCAAGATGCACGGGCACGAGAGACCCAGTACTTC
few	TRBD2	TRBV12-3/TRBV12-4	TRBJ2-2	CASSLLAGGPDTGELFF	TGTGCCAGCAGTCTACTAGCGGGAGGGCCTGACACCGGGGAGCTGTTTTTT
many	-	TRBV12-3/TRBV12-4	TRBJ1-3	CASSLGASGNTIYF	TGTGCCAGCAGTTTGGGGGCCTCTGGAAACACCATATATTTT
few	-	TRBV9	TRBJ1-1	CASSASSGAMNTEAFF	TGTGCCAGCAGCGCCTCTTCAGGGGCCATGAACACTGAAGCTTTCTTT
few	TRBD2	TRBV5-6	TRBJ2-1	CASSWRTSGVSSYNEQFF	TGTGCCAGCAGCTGGCGGACTAGCGGGGTTAGCTCCTACAATGAGCAGTTCTTC
many	TRBD1	TRBV20-1	TRBJ2-7	CSGDRGSSHEQYF	TGCAGTGGAGACAGGGGATCGAGCCACGAGCAGTACTTC
many	TRBD1	TRBV6-1	TRBJ1-6	CASRKTGFNSPLHF	TGTGCCAGCAGAAAGACAGGGTTCAATTCACCCCTCCACTTT
-	TRBD2	TRBV7-3	TRBJ2-2	CASSSLRTSGREPAGELFF	TGTGCCAGCAGCTCATTGCGGACTAGCGGGAGGGAGCCCGCCGGGGAGCTGTTTTTT
few	TRBD1	TRBV12-3/TRBV12-4	TRBJ1-2	CATQGAGSYGYTF	TGTGCCACTCAGGGGGCGGGAAGCTATGGCTACACCTTC
few	-	TRBV10-3	TRBJ2-5	CAISGVSQRETQYF	TGTGCCATCAGTGGGGTCAGTCAAAGGGAGACCCAGTACTTC
few	TRBD2	TRBV10-3	TRBJ2-1	CAIRGGTTSGRARSYNEQFF	TGTGCCATCAGAGGGGGGACGACTAGCGGGAGGGCCCGGTCCTACAATGAGCAGTTCTTC
-	-	TRBV6-2/TRBV6-3	TRBJ1-1	CASSYVGRTEAFF	TGTGCCAGCAGTTATGTTGGACGTACTGAAGCTTTCTTT
many	TRBD1	TRBV12-3/TRBV12-4	TRBJ1-6	CASSSGTGYSPLHF	TGTGCCAGCAGTTCTGGGACAGGGTACTCACCCCTCCACTTT
few	-	TRBV27	TRBJ2-1	CASSLAGSTHNEQFF	TGTGCCAGCAGTTTAGCGGGATCAACCCACAATGAGCAGTTCTTC
-	-	TRBV5-1	TRBJ2-3	CASSVGTDPLDTQYF	TGCGCCAGCAGCGTCGGGACCGACCCCCTCGATACGCAGTATTTT
many	-	TRBV20-1	TRBJ2-7	CSARVHGDHEQYF	TGCAGTGCTAGAGTCCATGGAGACCACGAGCAGTACTTC
many	-	TRBV6-2/TRBV6-3	TRBJ2-5	CASKQDFQETQYF	TGTGCCAGCAAACAGGACTTTCAAGAGACCCAGTACTTC
many	-	TRBV7-9	TRBJ1-1	CASSPDRTMNTEAFF	TGTGCCAGCAGCCCGGACAGAACCATGAACACTGAAGCTTTCTTT
-	TRBD2	TRBV11-2	TRBJ2-1	CASSLGRGARPNEQFF	TGTGCCAGCAGCTTAGGGCGGGGGGCGCGTCCCAATGAGCAGTTCTTC
-	-	TRBV12-3/TRBV12-4	TRBJ2-7	CSSSLGRTYEQYF	TGTTCCAGCAGTTTAGGCAGGACCTACGAGCAGTACTTC
-	TRBD1	TRBV7-7	TRBJ2-7	CASSNYRGRAYEQYF	TGTGCTAGCAGCAACTACAGGGGTCGCGCCTACGAGCAGTACTTC
-	TRBD2	TRBV19	TRBJ2-7	CASSTSSGSYEQYF	TGTGCCAGTAGTACTTCTAGCGGTTCCTACGAGCAGTACTTC
once	-	TRBV20-1	TRBJ2-3	CSAQDFGGTDTQYF	TGCAGTGCTCAGGACTTTGGGGGGACAGATACGCAGTATTTT
few	TRBD1	TRBV9	TRBJ2-7	CASSVGAGGYEQYF	TGTGCCAGCAGCGTAGGCGCAGGGGGCTACGAGCAGTACTTC
-	-	TRBV4-2	TRBJ2-2	CASSHGSYTGELFF	TGTGCCAGCAGCCATGGGTCATACACCGGGGAGCTGTTTTTT
-	-	TRBV12-3/TRBV12-4	TRBJ1-1	CASSHTWNTEAFF	TGTGCCAGCAGTCATACTTGGAACACTGAAGCTTTCTTT
-	TRBD1	TRBV2	TRBJ1-2	CASSGPTGANYGYTF	TGTGCCAGCAGTGGCCCCACAGGGGCTAACTATGGCTACACCTTC
many	-	TRBV12-3/TRBV12-4	TRBJ1-4	CASSFQQENEKLFF	TGTGCCAGCAGTTTTCAGCAGGAGAATGAAAAACTGTTTTTT
-	-	TRBV20-1	TRBJ1-5	CSARDGEQGLYSNQPQHF	TGCAGTGCTAGAGATGGGGAACAGGGCCTGTATAGCAATCAGCCCCAGCATTTT
many	-	TRBV4-3	TRBJ2-3	CASSQDRLTDTQYF	TGCGCCAGCAGCCAAGATAGACTCACAGATACGCAGTATTTT
-	TRBD2	TRBV20-1	TRBJ2-3	CSAFLADLRTDTQYF	TGCAGTGCTTTTCTAGCGGACCTCCGCACAGATACGCAGTATTTT